This TCR beta chain was recovered during a study of T cell repertoires in cytomegalovirus infection. Across the whole study: It was recently identified HLA-C-restricted and well-studied HLA-B-restricted CMV epitopes that the study used.

Concerning this clonotype: What it recognizes is unknown.

TCRdb reprocessed the reads via MiXCR and lists one record per CDR3 protein. The table lists about 830,000 distinct CDR3 sequences, approximately 32% of them singletons. Trimming at V came to 6 bases and at J to 1 base, leaving 10 bases not matched to a gene. CDR1 and CDR2 (germline): MNHGY, SAAAGT. There are 17 residues in the CDR3. The gene calls are TRBV6-8 and TRBJ1-5; TRBD1 matches at 9 bases. The specimen was cultured CD8+ T cells from PBMCs, collected from culture after CMV antigen stimulation. This TCR derives from a human donor in good health (CMV status not recorded). Some clones in this sample may be carry-over from other donors' samples. The CDR3 DNA is TGTGCCAGCAGCCCCCGAGACAGGGGGTTCAGCAATCAGCCCCAGCATTTT. Its protein is CASSPRDRGFSNQPQHF.